This TCR beta chain was sequenced during a study of patients and donors after allogeneic stem cell transplantation. Per germline, CDR1 SGHDN and CDR2 FVKESK. The V segment lost 4 bases and the J segment 6 bases; nucleotides outside the gene matches: 9. This CDR3 is built from 15 residues. MiXCR, run by TCRdb on the RT-PCR reads, gives a single entry per CDR3 protein. Counted here are around 70,000 distinct CDR3 sequences, more than 20% occurring once; the ten biggest clones make up more than 20%. Sequencing was carried out using blood, either unsorted or a sorted T cell fraction (not recorded which). The receptor was isolated from a human donor who was either an allogeneic HSCT recipient or a stem cell or donor lymphocyte infusion donor (not recorded which). It is not recorded whose cells these are; they may come from a transplant donor. The gene calls are TRBV14 and TRBJ2-1; TRBD1 matches 7 bases. The CDR3 loop reads CASSLEGAGRNEQFF. CDR3 in DNA: TGTGCCAGCAGCCTAGAGGGGGCCGGGCGCAATGAGCAGTTCTTC.